The 5 T cell receptor beta chains presented below share a single source sample, sequenced in a study of OX40 agonist ivuxolimab in advanced cancers. Only in-frame clones appear in the TCRdb table, and some are missing; sequencing was by immunoSEQ multiplex PCR. The profile shows 90,000 to 150,000 clones, 80% to 90% of them singletons. Sample: CD4+ or CD8+ T cells sorted from blood, taken in a trial of the OX40 agonist ivuxolimab. Receptor source: an adult with an advanced solid tumor such as melanoma, head and neck, liver or kidney cancer.

The gene calls are TRBV28 and TRBJ1-1; D is unresolved. With 6 bases removed from V and 10 bases from J, the gap between germline ends came to 12 bases. The CDR3 covers 11 residues. Germline assignment: CDR1 MDHEN and CDR2 SYDVKM. The CDR3 is CASSLTRIAFF. CDR3 coding DNA: TGTGCCAGCAGCCTTACAAGGATAGCTTTCTTT. The variable domain in full, completed from reference TRBV28 and TRBJ1-1, reads DVKVTQSSRYLVKRTGEKVFLECVQDMDHENMFWYRQDPGLGLRLIYFSYDVKMKEKGDIPEGYSVSREKKERFSLILESASTNQTSMYLCASSLTRIAFFGQGTRLTVV.

This chain connects TRBV5-1 to TRBJ2-4; 9 nucleotides agree with TRBD2. CDR1 is SGHRS, CDR2 YFSETQ, per germline. The CDR3 loop spans 14 amino acids. The V and J ends lost 4 bases and 7 bases, in that order; junction bases with no gene match: 6. The CDR3 sequence is CASSPGTSRNIQYF. DNA for the CDR3: TGCGCCAGCAGCCCGGGGACTAGCAGGAACATTCAGTACTTC.

The J gene is TRBJ2-4, the V gene TRBV6-1; 7 bases are shared with TRBD2. Losses at the gene ends were 7 bases for V and 6 bases for J; bases not matched to a gene: 12. The CDR3 is 15 residues long. Germline V gene lookup returns CDR1 MNHNS and CDR2 SASEGT. Here the CDR3 reads CASTPEEGGINIQYF. The CDR3 DNA reads as TGTGCCAGCACCCCCGAGGAGGGAGGGATAAACATTCAGTACTTC.

The chain combines TRBV30 with TRBJ1-5, with 12 bases lining up with TRBD1. Losses at the gene ends were 1 base for V and 0 bases for J; bases not matched to a gene: 10. This CDR3 contains 19 residues. Germline lookup yields CDR1 GTSNPN and CDR2 SVGIG (reference sequence). CDR3 sequence (DNA): TGTGCCTGGAGTGCCCGCGGGACAGGGGGCACCTATAGCAATCAGCCCCAGCATTTT. Its translation is CAWSARGTGGTYSNQPQHF.

The rearrangement links TRBV28 to TRBJ1-4, with D possibly being TRBD1 (5 bases). Germline V gene sequence: CDR1 MDHEN, CDR2 SYDVKM. Between the trimmed V and J ends, which lost 2 bases and 7 bases, there was a span of 11 bases. This CDR3 is built from 14 residues. CDR3: CASSLGDGLEKLFF. The DNA of the CDR3 is TGTGCCAGCAGTTTAGGGGACGGACTTGAAAAACTGTTTTTT.